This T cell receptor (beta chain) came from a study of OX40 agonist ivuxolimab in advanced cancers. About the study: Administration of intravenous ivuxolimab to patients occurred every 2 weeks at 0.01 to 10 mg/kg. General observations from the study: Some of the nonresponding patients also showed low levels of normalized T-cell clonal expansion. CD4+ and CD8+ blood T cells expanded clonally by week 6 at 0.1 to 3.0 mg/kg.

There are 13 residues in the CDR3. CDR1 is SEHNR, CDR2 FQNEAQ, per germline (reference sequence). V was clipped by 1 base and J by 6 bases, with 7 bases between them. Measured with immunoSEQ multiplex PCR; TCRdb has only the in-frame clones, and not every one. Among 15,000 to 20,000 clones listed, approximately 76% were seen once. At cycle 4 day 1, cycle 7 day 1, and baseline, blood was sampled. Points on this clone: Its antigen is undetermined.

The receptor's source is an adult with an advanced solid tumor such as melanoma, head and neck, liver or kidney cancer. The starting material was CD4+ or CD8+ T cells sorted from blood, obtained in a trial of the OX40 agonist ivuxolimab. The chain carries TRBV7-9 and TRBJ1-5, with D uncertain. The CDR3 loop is CASSLGPLQPQHF. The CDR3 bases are TGTGCCAGCAGCTTAGGTCCGCTTCAGCCCCAGCATTTT.